This T cell receptor (beta chain) was recovered during a study of T cell responses to AZD1222 COVID-19 vaccine. The CDR3 has 15 residues. The ends were cut back, 0 bases at V and 6 bases at J, with 15 bases in the middle. The germline V gene has CDR1 LGHDT and CDR2 YNNKEL (reference sequence). As regards this clone: Its antigen is unidentified.

Sequencing used immunoSEQ multiplex PCR; TCRdb keeps in-frame clones, though not all of them. The sample holds more than 140,000 clones, 70% to 90% seen once. Points from the study as a whole: Possibly, clonal diversity was underestimated; donors were largely white British and included more females.

V usage is TRBV3-1 (or the pseudogene TRBV3-2) and J usage is TRBJ2-7, with D tentatively TRBD2 (5 bases). This TCR was sampled from an adult in good health. Sequencing was performed on peripheral blood, taken on day 0 of MenACWY control vaccination. The CDR3 sequence is CASSQDPGLGVEQYF. As DNA, the CDR3 is TGTGCCAGCAGCCAAGATCCGGGTTTGGGAGTCGAGCAGTACTTC.